Sequencing of this T cell receptor beta chain was carried out in a study of cytomegalovirus exposure and HLA in healthy donors. Regarding the study as a whole: One later analysis reportedly identified an Asian-associated ancestry cluster that showed fewer N-insertions than the roughly 640-donor mean. Analysis performed later found around 15,000 TCR beta sequences associated with HLA alleles at 0.05 false discovery rate. Later on, a genetic analysis was performed. It linked a missense variant in DCLRE1C with V- and J-gene trimming of TCR beta.

Nominally healthy donors were sampled, though unrecorded immune exposures were likely. The germline gives CDR1 MGHRA, CDR2 YSYEKL. Trimming cost V 4 bases and J 0 bases; bases outside gene matches: 4. This CDR3 comprises 18 residues. A note on this clone: Its antigen is undetermined.

Primers: 60 Vbeta forward and 13 Jbeta reverse. Method: immunoSEQ multiplex PCR; TCRdb's copy keeps in-frame clones and lacks some. The repertoire has around 140,000 clones, about 80% of them found once; the top ten carry 2% to 3%. The chain uses TRBV4-1 and TRBJ2-4, with 15 bases aligning to TRBD2. The receptor was derived from a young woman in good health and CMV-seropositive. Input material: PBMCs. CDR3 region: CASSPGLAGGGAKNIQYF. Here the CDR3 DNA reads TGCGCCAGCAGCCCCGGACTAGCGGGGGGGGGAGCCAAAAACATTCAGTACTTC.